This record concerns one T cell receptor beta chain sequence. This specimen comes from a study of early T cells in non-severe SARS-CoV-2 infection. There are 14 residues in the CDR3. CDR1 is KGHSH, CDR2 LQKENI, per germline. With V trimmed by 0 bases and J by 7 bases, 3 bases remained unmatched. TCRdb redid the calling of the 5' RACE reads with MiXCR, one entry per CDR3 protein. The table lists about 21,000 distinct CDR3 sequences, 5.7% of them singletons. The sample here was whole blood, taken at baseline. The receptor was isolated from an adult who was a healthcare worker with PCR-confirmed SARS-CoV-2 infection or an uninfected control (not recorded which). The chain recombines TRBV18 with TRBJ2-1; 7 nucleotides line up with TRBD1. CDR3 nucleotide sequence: TGTGCCAGCTCACCACCGACAGGGCCTAATGAGCAGTTCTTC. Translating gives CASSPPTGPNEQFF.